Listed below are T cell receptor beta chains from one sample, sequenced in a study of shared clonotypes between healthy human individuals. Some clones are missing from TCRdb's copy, which holds only in-frame ones; the method was immunoSEQ multiplex PCR. The top ten clones hold around 0.13% of a sample with some 2.1 million clones, over 85% of them seen once. Sequenced material: naive CD4+ T cells sorted from blood. The origin of the receptors is a man aged 18 to 35 in good health. Both conserved end residues are trimmed from each CDR3. Fields, in order: CDR3 protein, V gene, D gene. The D gene is left open where the match is weak.

CDR3 protein: ASSPRRFADTQY; V gene: TRBV18; D gene: NA
CDR3 protein: ASTLGTYWETQY; V gene: TRBV2; D gene: NA
CDR3 protein: ASSEETGVNQPQH; V gene: TRBV2; D gene: TRBD1
CDR3 protein: ASSLAPGTGDYEQY; V gene: TRBV5-1; D gene: TRBD1
CDR3 protein: ASRDGISYT; V gene: TRBV10-3; D gene: NA
CDR3 protein: ASSAFYEQY; V gene: TRBV7-2; D gene: NA
CDR3 protein: SVVLTDTQY; V gene: TRBV29-1; D gene: NA
CDR3 protein: ASSDPRTGNQPQH; V gene: TRBV6-1; D gene: NA
CDR3 protein: AISVGLAGLDTGELF; V gene: TRBV10-3; D gene: TRBD2
CDR3 protein: ASSPPSREQY; V gene: TRBV6-5; D gene: NA
CDR3 protein: ASSSYRENTDTQY; V gene: TRBV10-1; D gene: NA
CDR3 protein: ASSLKQY; V gene: TRBV5-6; D gene: NA
CDR3 protein: ASSVGGSPLH; V gene: TRBV9; D gene: NA
CDR3 protein: ASSSTGNIAEKLF; V gene: TRBV7-9; D gene: NA
CDR3 protein: ASSFVTGGQNEQF; V gene: TRBV5-1; D gene: TRBD1
CDR3 protein: ASSVGQGVDQPQH; V gene: TRBV9; D gene: TRBD1
CDR3 protein: ASSRGQGAFRGYT; V gene: TRBV6-5; D gene: TRBD1
CDR3 protein: AWNQGLDEKLF; V gene: TRBV30; D gene: NA
CDR3 protein: ASRTVGINYGYT; V gene: TRBV6-1; D gene: NA
CDR3 protein: ASRVTVAGYNSPLH; V gene: TRBV2; D gene: NA
CDR3 protein: ACETGGITNTEAF; V gene: TRBV30; D gene: TRBD1
CDR3 protein: ASSGADYYNEQF; V gene: TRBV2; D gene: NA
CDR3 protein: ASSEFSGGLYEQY; V gene: TRBV6-1; D gene: TRBD2
CDR3 protein: ASSWGEQLNQPQH; V gene: TRBV6-6; D gene: NA
CDR3 protein: ASSQDRGEKLF; V gene: TRBV14; D gene: NA
CDR3 protein: ASSKGVAGVQETQY; V gene: TRBV19; D gene: TRBD2
CDR3 protein: AWRGTSGMYEQF; V gene: TRBV30; D gene: TRBD2
CDR3 protein: ASNRLELNYEQY; V gene: TRBV7-2; D gene: NA
CDR3 protein: AWTSGDSYNEQF; V gene: TRBV30; D gene: TRBD2
CDR3 protein: ASSLVIRNTEAF; V gene: TRBV11-2; D gene: NA
CDR3 protein: ASSPAGGPEAF; V gene: TRBV18; D gene: NA
CDR3 protein: ASSLGVQGTGENEKLF; V gene: TRBV5-4; D gene: TRBD1
CDR3 protein: AWALGGHYLYNSPLH; V gene: TRBV30; D gene: NA
CDR3 protein: ASSYSGGAQETQY; V gene: TRBV6-6; D gene: NA
CDR3 protein: ASSDRWGGTDTQY; V gene: TRBV6-1; D gene: TRBD2
CDR3 protein: ASSLGLHEQF; V gene: TRBV18; D gene: NA
CDR3 protein: ASSQGQLFQETQY; V gene: TRBV7-9; D gene: NA
CDR3 protein: ASSQAAGVRETQY; V gene: TRBV4-3; D gene: TRBD2
CDR3 protein: ASSLTGVPNQPQH; V gene: TRBV6-6; D gene: TRBD1
CDR3 protein: ASSQVFDRGNSPLH; V gene: TRBV4-1; D gene: NA
CDR3 protein: ASKGGTTSYEQY; V gene: TRBV19; D gene: NA
CDR3 protein: ASSLAWGYEQY; V gene: TRBV5-1; D gene: NA
CDR3 protein: ASRRDPNYEQY; V gene: TRBV19; D gene: NA
CDR3 protein: ASSVEAVGTDTQY; V gene: TRBV9; D gene: NA
CDR3 protein: AISESNEQF; V gene: TRBV10-3; D gene: NA
CDR3 protein: DDRGRYGELF; V gene: TRBV2; D gene: TRBD1
CDR3 protein: ASSLLAGGGYEQY; V gene: TRBV27; D gene: TRBD2
CDR3 protein: GARGNNIQY; V gene: TRBV20-1; D gene: NA
CDR3 protein: ASSLDGVFEKLF; V gene: TRBV7-9; D gene: NA
CDR3 protein: ASRPDTGGRGYT; V gene: TRBV2; D gene: TRBD1
CDR3 protein: AWSGARLGYT; V gene: TRBV30; D gene: NA
CDR3 protein: ASSDLRTRAYEQY; V gene: TRBV21-1; D gene: NA
CDR3 protein: ASSYSSQGPNTEAF; V gene: TRBV6-5; D gene: NA